One and the same sample provided the 23 T cell receptor beta chains below, sequenced in a study of T cells expressing NK-cell markers (dated by TCRdb to about 2020). Library preparation used 5' RACE. TCRdb records Illumina HiSeq 2000 as the sequencer. TCRdb reprocessed the reads, so every CDR3 protein sequence counts as one entry and DNA is not shown. The sample's records list roughly 160,000 distinct CDR3 sequences. Of the sample, roughly a fifth is held by the ten largest clones. The sample taken for sequencing was blood T cells: a sorted CD56 or NKG2C T cell subset, CD4+ or CD8+ T cells, or bulk PBMC T cells (not recorded which). All receptors come from a man aged 18-70 years in good health.

This sequence joins TRBV7-9 and TRBJ1-2; with no DNA, the TCRdb D assignment of TRBD1 cannot be verified. Germline V gene sequence: CDR1 SEHNR, CDR2 FQNEAQ (reference sequence). The length of the CDR3 is 14 residues. Here the CDR3 reads CASSFGTVSYGYTF.

V gene TRBV7-6 combines with J gene TRBJ1-5. Germline V gene data show CDR1 as SGHVS and CDR2 as FNYEAQ. The CDR3 is 14 amino acids. CDR3 in amino acids: CASSLGSRVQPQHF.

This chain connects TRBV15 to TRBJ2-1. The CDR3 has 15 residues. The germline V gene encodes CDR1 LNHNV and CDR2 YYDKDF (reference sequence). The CDR3 sequence: CATSRAASSYNEQFF. The full variable domain, in which reference TRBV15 and TRBJ2-1 provide the parts outside the CDR3, is DAMVIQNPRYQVTQFGKPVTLSCSQTLNHNVMYWYQQKSSQAPKLLFHYYDKDFNNEADTPDNFQSRRPNTSFCFLDIRSPGLGDTAMYLCATSRAASSYNEQFFGPGTRLTVL.

This chain uses TRBV5-1 with TRBJ2-7; TCRdb's D call of TRBD2 is untestable without DNA. This CDR3 is built from 15 residues. CDR1 SGHRS and CDR2 YFSETQ come from the germline V gene. CDR3 in amino acids: CASSTVAGEFYEQYF.

This sequence joins TRBV7-9 and TRBJ1-1; TCRdb gives TRBD1 as the D gene, but with no DNA this cannot be confirmed. The CDR3 totals 14 residues. Germline CDR1 SEHNR, CDR2 FQNEAQ (reference sequence). The chain's CDR3 is CASSSQRTGTEAFF.

The CDR3: CASSSQAGTGGNNEQFF. The chain carries TRBV13 and TRBJ2-1; the TCRdb D gene call, TRBD1, has no DNA to confirm it. The CDR3 spans 17 residues. Germline assignment: CDR1 PRHDT and CDR2 FYEKMQ (reference sequence). The whole variable domain, remainder taken from reference TRBV13 and TRBJ2-1, is AAGVIQSPRHLIKEKRETATLKCYPIPRHDTVYWYQQGPGQDPQFLISFYEKMQSDKGSIPDRFSAQQFSDYHSELNMSSLELGDSALYFCASSSQAGTGGNNEQFFGPGTRLTVL.

The gene calls are TRBV12-3 or TRBV12-4 and TRBJ1-5. The CDR3 has 13 amino acids. This CDR3 is CASSPGTAGPQHF.

The genes are TRBV29-1 and TRBJ2-2; the TCRdb call, TRBD2, lacks DNA for checking. Germline V gene data show CDR1 as SQVTM and CDR2 as ANQGSEA. The CDR3 length is 13 residues. This CDR3 is CSALLALTGELFF.

The rearrangement links TRBV27 to TRBJ2-7; TCRdb returns TRBD1, unconfirmable since there is no DNA. Germline CDR1 reads MNHEY; CDR2 reads SMNVEV (reference sequence). The CDR3 length is 16 residues. CDR3 loop: CASSLLGGTGPNEQYF.

The chain combines TRBV28 with TRBJ2-7; TCRdb picks TRBD1, but there is no DNA to check that call. This CDR3 has 16 amino acids. From germline, CDR1 is MDHEN and CDR2 SYDVKM. The CDR3 reads CASSLSFGQGAYEQYF.

This chain uses TRBV11-1 with TRBJ1-1; TCRdb designates TRBD1, a call that cannot be tested without DNA. Germline loops: CDR1 SGHAT, CDR2 FQDESV (reference sequence). The CDR3 is made up of 21 amino acids. This CDR3 reads CASSLTRDSRLLRDMNTEAFF.

The V gene is TRBV5-1, the J gene TRBJ2-7; absent DNA, TCRdb's TRBD1 call cannot be checked. The CDR3 runs to 15 residues. Germline CDR1 SGHRS, CDR2 YFSETQ. Here the CDR3 reads CASRLMGQGSDEQYF. Full variable domain (missing parts from reference TRBV5-1 and TRBJ2-7): KAGVTQTPRYLIKTRGQQVTLSCSPISGHRSVSWYQQTPGQGLQFLFEYFSETQRNKGNFPGRFSGRQFSNSRSEMNVSTLELGDSALYLCASRLMGQGSDEQYFGPGTRLTVT.

The rearrangement links TRBV19 to TRBJ1-5. Germline CDR1 is LNHDA and CDR2 is SQIVND (reference sequence). The CDR3 has 13 residues. The chain's CDR3 is CASTIGGLPPQHF.

The gene calls are TRBV3-1 and TRBJ2-3; there is no DNA to check the TCRdb D call of TRBD2. In germline, CDR1 is LGHDT, CDR2 YNNKEL (reference sequence). The CDR3 sequence is 17 residues long. The CDR3 loop is CASSQRTSGRLTDTQYF.

The rearrangement links TRBV3-1 to TRBJ2-4; as DNA is missing, the TRBD1 call by TCRdb cannot be tested. This CDR3 has 16 residues. Germline CDR1 reads LGHDT; CDR2 reads YNNKEL (reference sequence). CDR3 sequence reads: CASSQDLGGSGGIQYF.

The chain combines TRBV12-3 or TRBV12-4 with TRBJ1-5. The CDR3 has 13 residues. The chain's CDR3 is CASSSQGDIPQHF.

This chain joins TRBV6-1 and TRBJ1-5; without DNA, the TCRdb call of TRBD1 cannot be checked. There are 17 residues in the CDR3. Germline CDR1 reads MNHNS; CDR2 reads SASEGT. The CDR3 spells CASSPGHPKYSNQPQHF.

The chain recombines TRBV7-9 with TRBJ2-1; TCRdb calls TRBD2, which cannot be checked without DNA. Germline CDR1 SEHNR, CDR2 FQNEAQ (reference sequence). The CDR3 is 13 residues long. The CDR3 sequence is CASSSGLGNEQFF.

V gene TRBV29-1 combines with J gene TRBJ2-1; without DNA, the TCRdb call of TRBD2 cannot be checked. The CDR3 has 15 amino acids. The germline gives CDR1 SQVTM, CDR2 ANQGSEA. The CDR3: CSVTGTSGPEDEQFF.

This chain connects TRBV7-8 to TRBJ2-4. Germline V gene lookup returns CDR1 SGHVS and CDR2 FQNEAQ. The CDR3 spans 14 residues. The CDR3 region is CASSLAEVLNIQYF.

J is TRBJ2-1 and V is TRBV11-1; TCRdb designates TRBD1, a call that cannot be tested without DNA. Germline V lookup: CDR1 SGHAT, CDR2 FQDESV (reference sequence). The length of the CDR3 is 14 residues. The CDR3 loop reads CASSSERGNNEQFF.

The chain couples TRBV9 to TRBJ2-7. The CDR3 loop spans 12 amino acids. CDR1 and CDR2 (germline): SGDLS, YYNGEE. CDR3 sequence: CASSVEGYEQYF.

The rearrangement links TRBV11-1 to TRBJ2-7; TCRdb picks TRBD1, but there is no DNA to check that call. Germline CDR1 is SGHAT and CDR2 is FQDESV (reference sequence). This CDR3 region has 14 residues. CDR3 sequence reads: CASSTGQPIGEQYF.